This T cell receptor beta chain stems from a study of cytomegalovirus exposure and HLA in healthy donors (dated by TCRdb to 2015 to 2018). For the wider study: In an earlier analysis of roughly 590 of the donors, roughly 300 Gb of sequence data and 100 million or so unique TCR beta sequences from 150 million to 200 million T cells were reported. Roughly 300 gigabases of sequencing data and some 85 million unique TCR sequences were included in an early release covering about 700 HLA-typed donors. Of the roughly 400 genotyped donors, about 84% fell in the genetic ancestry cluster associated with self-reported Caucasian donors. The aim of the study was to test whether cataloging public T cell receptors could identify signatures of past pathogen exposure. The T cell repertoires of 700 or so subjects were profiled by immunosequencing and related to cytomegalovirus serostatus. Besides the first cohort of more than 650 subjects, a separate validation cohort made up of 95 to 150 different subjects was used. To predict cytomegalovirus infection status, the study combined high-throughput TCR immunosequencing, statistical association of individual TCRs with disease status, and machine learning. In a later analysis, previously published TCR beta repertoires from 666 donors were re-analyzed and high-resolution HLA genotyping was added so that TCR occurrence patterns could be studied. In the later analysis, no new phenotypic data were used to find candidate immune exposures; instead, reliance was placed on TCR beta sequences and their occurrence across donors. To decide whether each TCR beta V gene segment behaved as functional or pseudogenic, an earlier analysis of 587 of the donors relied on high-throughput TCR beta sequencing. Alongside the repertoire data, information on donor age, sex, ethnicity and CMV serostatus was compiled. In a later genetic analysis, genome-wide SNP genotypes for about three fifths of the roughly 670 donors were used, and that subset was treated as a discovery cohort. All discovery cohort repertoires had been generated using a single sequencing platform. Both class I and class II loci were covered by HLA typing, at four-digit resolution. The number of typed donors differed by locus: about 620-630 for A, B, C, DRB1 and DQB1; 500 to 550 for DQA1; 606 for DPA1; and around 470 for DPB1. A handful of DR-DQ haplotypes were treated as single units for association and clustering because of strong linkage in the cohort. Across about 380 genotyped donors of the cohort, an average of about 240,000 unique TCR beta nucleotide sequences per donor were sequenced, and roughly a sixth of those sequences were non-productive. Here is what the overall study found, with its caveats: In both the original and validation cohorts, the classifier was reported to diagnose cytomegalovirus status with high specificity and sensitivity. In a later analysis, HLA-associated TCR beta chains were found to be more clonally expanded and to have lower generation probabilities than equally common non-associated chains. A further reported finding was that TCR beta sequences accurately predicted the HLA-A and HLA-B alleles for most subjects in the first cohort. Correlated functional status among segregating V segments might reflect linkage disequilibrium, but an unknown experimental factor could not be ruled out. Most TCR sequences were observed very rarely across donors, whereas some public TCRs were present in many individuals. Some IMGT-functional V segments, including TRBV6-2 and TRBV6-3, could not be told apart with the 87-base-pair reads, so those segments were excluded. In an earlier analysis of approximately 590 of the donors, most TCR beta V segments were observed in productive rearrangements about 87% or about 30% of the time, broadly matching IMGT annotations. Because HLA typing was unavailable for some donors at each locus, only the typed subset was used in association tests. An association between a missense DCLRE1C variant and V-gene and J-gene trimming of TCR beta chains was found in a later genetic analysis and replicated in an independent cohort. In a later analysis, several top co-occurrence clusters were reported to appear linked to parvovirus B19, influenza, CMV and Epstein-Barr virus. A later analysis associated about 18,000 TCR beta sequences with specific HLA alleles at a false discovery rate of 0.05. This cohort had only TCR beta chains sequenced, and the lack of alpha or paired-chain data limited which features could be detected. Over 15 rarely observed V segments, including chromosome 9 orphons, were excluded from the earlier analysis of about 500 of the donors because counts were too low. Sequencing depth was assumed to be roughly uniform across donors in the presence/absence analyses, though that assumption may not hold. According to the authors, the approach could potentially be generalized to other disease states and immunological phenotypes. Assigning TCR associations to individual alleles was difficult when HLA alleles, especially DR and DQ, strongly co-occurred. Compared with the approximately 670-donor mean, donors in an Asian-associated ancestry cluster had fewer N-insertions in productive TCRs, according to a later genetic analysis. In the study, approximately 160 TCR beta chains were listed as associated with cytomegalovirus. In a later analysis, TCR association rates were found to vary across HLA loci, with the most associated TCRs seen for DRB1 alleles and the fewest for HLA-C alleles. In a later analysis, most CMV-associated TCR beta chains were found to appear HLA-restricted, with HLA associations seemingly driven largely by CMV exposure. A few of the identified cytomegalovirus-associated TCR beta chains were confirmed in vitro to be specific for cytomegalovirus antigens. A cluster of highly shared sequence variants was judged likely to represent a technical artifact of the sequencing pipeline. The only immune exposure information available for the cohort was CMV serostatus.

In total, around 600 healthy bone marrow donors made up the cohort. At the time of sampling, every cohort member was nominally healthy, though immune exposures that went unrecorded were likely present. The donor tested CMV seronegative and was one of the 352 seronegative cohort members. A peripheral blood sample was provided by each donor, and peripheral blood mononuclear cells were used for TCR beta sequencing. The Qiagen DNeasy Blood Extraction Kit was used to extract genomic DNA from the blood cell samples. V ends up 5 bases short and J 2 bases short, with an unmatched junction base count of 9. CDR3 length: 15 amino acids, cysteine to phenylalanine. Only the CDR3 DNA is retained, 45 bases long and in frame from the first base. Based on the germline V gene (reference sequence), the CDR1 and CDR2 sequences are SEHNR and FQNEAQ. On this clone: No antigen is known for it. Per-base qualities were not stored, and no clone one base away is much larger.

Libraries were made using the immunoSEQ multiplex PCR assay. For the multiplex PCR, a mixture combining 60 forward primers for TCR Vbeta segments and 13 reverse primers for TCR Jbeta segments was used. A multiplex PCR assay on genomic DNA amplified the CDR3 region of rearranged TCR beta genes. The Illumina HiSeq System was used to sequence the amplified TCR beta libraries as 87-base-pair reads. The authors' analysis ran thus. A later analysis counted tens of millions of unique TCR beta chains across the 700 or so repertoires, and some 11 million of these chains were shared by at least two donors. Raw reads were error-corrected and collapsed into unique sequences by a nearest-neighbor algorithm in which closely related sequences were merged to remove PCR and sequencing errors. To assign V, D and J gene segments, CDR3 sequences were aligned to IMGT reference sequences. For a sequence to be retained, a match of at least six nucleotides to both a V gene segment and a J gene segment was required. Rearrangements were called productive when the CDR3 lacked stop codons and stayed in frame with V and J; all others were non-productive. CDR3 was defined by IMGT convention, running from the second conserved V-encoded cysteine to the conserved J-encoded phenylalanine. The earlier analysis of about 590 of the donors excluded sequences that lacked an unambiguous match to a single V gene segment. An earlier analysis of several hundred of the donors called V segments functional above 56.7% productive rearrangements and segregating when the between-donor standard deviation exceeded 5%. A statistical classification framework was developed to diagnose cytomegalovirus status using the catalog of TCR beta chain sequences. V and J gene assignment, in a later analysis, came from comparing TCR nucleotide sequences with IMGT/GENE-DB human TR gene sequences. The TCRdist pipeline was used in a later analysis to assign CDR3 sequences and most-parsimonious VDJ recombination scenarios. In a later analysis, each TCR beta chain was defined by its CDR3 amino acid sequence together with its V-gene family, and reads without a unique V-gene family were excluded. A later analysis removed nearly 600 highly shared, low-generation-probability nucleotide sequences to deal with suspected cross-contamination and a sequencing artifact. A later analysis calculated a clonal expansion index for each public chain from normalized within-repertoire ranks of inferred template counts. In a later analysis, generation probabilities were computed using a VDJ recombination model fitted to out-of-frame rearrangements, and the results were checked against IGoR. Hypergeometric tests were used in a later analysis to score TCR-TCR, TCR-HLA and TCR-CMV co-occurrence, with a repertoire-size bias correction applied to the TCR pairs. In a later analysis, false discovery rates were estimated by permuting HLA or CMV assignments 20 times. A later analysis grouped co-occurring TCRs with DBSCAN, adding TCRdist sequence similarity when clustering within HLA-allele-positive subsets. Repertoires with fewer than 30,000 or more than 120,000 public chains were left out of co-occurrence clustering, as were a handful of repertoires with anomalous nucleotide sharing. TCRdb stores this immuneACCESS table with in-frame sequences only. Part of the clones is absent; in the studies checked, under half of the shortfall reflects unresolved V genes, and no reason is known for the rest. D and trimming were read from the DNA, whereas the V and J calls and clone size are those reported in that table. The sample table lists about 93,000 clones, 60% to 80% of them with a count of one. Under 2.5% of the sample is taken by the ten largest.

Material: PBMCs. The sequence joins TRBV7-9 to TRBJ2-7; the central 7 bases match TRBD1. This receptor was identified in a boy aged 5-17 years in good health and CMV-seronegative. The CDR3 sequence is CASSHGTAFTYEQYF. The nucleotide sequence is TGTGCCAGCAGCCATGGGACAGCTTTTACCTACGAGCAGTACTTC.